One T cell receptor beta chain is described in this entry. The sample belongs to a study of blood T cell repertoires in COVID-19. As for the study in general: Acute and convalescent COVID-19 specimens originated in the United States, Italy and Spain. T cells, B-cell-depleted T cells, or PBMCs provided the cDNA or gDNA that served as material.

The V segment lost 5 bases and the J segment 5 bases; nucleotides outside the gene matches: 11. From germline, CDR1 is LNHNV and CDR2 YYDKDF (reference sequence). CDR3 length: 16 amino acids. In the authors' methods: Amplifying reference gene primers gave estimates of nucleated cell counts. Generated by immunoSEQ multiplex PCR, the TCRdb table keeps only in-frame clones and is missing some. Clone size and the V and J calls come from that table; the DNA yielded D and trimming. The sample shows 130,000 to 150,000 clones, 84% of them seen only once. The rearrangement links TRBV15 to TRBJ2-3; 9 bases are shared with TRBD2. Source material: peripheral blood. The clonotype was recovered from a human donor in a cohort sampled during active COVID-19. The CDR3 DNA is TGTGCCACCAGCTCCCTAGCGGGGACTTTGAGAGATACGCAGTATTTT. Its translation is CATSSLAGTLRDTQYF.